Listed here are 10 T cell receptor beta chains from one sample, sequenced in a study of blood T cell repertoires in COVID-19. Profiled with immunoSEQ multiplex PCR; TCRdb holds only in-frame clones, not every one. In the table there are tens of thousands of clones, roughly 81% of which are singletons. Specimen: peripheral blood. The receptors originated from a man aged 60 to 69 with COVID-19, enrolled during active disease.

The rearrangement links TRBV18 to TRBJ1-4; D is perhaps TRBD1 (6 bases). This CDR3 has 16 amino acids. Trimming stripped 6 bases from V and 5 bases from J, with 19 bases between. Germline V lookup: CDR1 KGHSH, CDR2 LQKENI. The CDR3 region is CASSLAGKGGNEKLFF. The CDR3 DNA reads TGTGCCAGCTCCCTAGCAGGGAAAGGGGGAAATGAAAAACTGTTTTTT.

This clone came up a few times. The V and J genes are TRBV4-2 and TRBJ1-4; no definite D call. The germline V and J ends were trimmed by 2 bases and 0 bases, with 10 bases remaining between them. Germline values: CDR1 LGHNA, CDR2 YNFKEQ. The CDR3 loop spans 16 amino acids. The chain's CDR3 is CASSQNTAATNEKLFF. The CDR3 bases are TGTGCCAGCAGCCAAAATACAGCTGCAACTAATGAAAAACTGTTTTTT.

The chain has TRBV4-2 and TRBJ2-1; unclear D gene. Germline CDR1 LGHNA, CDR2 YNFKEQ. Trimming stripped 0 bases from V and 6 bases from J, with 9 bases between. The CDR3 loop spans 14 amino acids. CDR3 sequence reads: CASSQDRSPNEQFF. In nucleotides, the CDR3 is TGTGCCAGCAGCCAAGATCGGAGCCCCAATGAGCAGTTCTTC.

The chain joins TRBV20-1 to TRBJ2-5; 7 bases are shared with TRBD1. The ends lost 7 bases at V and 2 bases at J; junction bases unmatched: 1. Looked up from germline, CDR1 is DFQATT and CDR2 is SNEGSKA (reference sequence). The CDR3 is 11 residues long. CDR3 region: CSGDSQETQYF. CDR3 nucleotide sequence: TGCAGTGGGGACAGTCAAGAGACCCAGTACTTC.

This clone came up a few times. This chain uses TRBV25-1 with TRBJ1-2; tentatively, D is TRBD1 (6 bases). V was clipped by 3 bases and J by 2 bases, with 13 bases between them. The CDR3 loop spans 15 amino acids. In germline, CDR1 is MGHDK, CDR2 SYGVNS. In DNA, the CDR3 is TGTGCCAGCAGTGATTCCCGGACAGTCAACTATGGCTACACCTTC. Protein product: CASSDSRTVNYGYTF.

V and J are TRBV9 and TRBJ1-1; D not resolved. V was shortened by 4 bases and J by 1 base, with 14 bases between the two germline ends. This CDR3 spans 15 amino acids. From germline, CDR1 is SGDLS and CDR2 YYNGEE. CDR3 sequence: CASSPTAGWNTEAFF. Here the CDR3 DNA reads TGTGCCAGCAGCCCTACCGCGGGTTGGAACACTGAAGCTTTCTTT.

This clone appeared once. The chain employs TRBV6-1 and TRBJ1-2; 8 bases agree with TRBD1. Germline assignment: CDR1 MNHNS and CDR2 SASEGT. The CDR3 sequence is 14 residues long. With V trimmed by 3 bases and J by 5 bases, 5 bases remained unmatched. CDR3 protein: CASSDTQGVYGYTF. In DNA, the CDR3 is TGTGCCAGCAGTGATACACAGGGGGTGTATGGCTACACCTTC.

The rearrangement uses TRBV7-2 and TRBJ1-1; 10 nucleotides match TRBD1. CDR3 length equals 14 residues. Trimming removed 3 bases from V and 5 bases from J; junction bases left unmatched: 3. The germline V gene encodes CDR1 SGHTA and CDR2 FQGNSA. The CDR3 DNA follows: TGTGCCAGCAGCTTTTCGGGACAGGGGACTGAAGCTTTCTTT. It encodes CASSFSGQGTEAFF.

The chain employs TRBV10-3 and TRBJ2-1; the D gene is possibly TRBD2 (6 bases). The CDR3 is 15 amino acids. V was clipped by 5 bases and J by 5 bases, with 16 bases between them. Germline V gives CDR1 ENHRY, CDR2 SYGVKD. CDR3 sequence reads: CAISKLDGGNNEQFF. DNA of the CDR3: TGTGCCATCAGTAAGCTAGACGGGGGTAACAATGAGCAGTTCTTC.

The chain recombines TRBV27 with TRBJ2-1, with 8 nucleotides matching TRBD1. The CDR3 spans 17 residues. V was clipped by 5 bases and J by 8 bases; unmatched bases: 17. Germline CDR1 reads MNHEY; CDR2 reads SMNVEV (reference sequence). As DNA, the CDR3 is TGTGCCAGCAGTACCGGACAGGGCCGGCGGGGATGGGATGAGCAGTTCTTC. Protein: CASSTGQGRRGWDEQFF.